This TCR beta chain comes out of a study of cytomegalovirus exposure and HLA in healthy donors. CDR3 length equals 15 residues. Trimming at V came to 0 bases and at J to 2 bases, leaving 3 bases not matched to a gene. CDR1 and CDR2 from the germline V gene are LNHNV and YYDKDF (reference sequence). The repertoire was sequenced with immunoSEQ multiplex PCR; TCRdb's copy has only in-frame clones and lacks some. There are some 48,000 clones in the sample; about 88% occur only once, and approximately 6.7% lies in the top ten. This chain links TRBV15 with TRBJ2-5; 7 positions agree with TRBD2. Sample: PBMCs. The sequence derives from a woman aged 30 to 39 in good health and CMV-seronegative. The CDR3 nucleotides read TGTGCCACCAGCAGAGATCCTAGCGGACAAGAGACCCAGTACTTC. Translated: CATSRDPSGQETQYF. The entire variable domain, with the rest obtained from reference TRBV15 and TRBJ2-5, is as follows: DAMVIQNPRYQVTQFGKPVTLSCSQTLNHNVMYWYQQKSSQAPKLLFHYYDKDFNNEADTPDNFQSRRPNTSFCFLDIRSPGLGDTAMYLCATSRDPSGQETQYFGPGTRLLVL.